This T cell receptor (beta chain) was profiled in a study of control samples from healthy donors and cancer patients. In germline, CDR1 is SNHLY, CDR2 FYNNEI. The CDR3 has 12 residues. V dropped 8 bases and J dropped 2 bases, with 4 bases sitting between them. This table comes from immunoSEQ multiplex PCR, and its TCRdb copy is limited to in-frame clones, with some not included. The sample shows about 69,000 clones, approximately 89% of them seen only once. The chain couples TRBV2 to TRBJ2-6; no clear D gene. The origin of this receptor is a man in his fifties or sixties with colorectal cancer. The material sequenced was PBMCs. CDR3 sequence: CASQTGANVLTF. The CDR3 DNA reads as TGTGCCAGCCAGACTGGGGCCAACGTCCTGACTTTC.